The 19 T cell receptor beta chains below come from one sample, sequenced in a study of cytomegalovirus exposure and HLA in healthy donors. 13 Jbeta primers and 60 Vbeta primers were used for the PCR. Sequencing was performed with immunoSEQ multiplex PCR; in TCRdb, only in-frame clones are kept and a portion is missing. The sample has 140,000 to 150,000 clones; roughly 80% are singletons. The material sequenced was PBMCs. The receptors were sampled from a woman in her thirties or forties in good health and CMV-seropositive.

This sequence joins TRBV5-5 and TRBJ1-2, with 7 bases matching TRBD1. Germline V lookup: CDR1 SGHKS, CDR2 YYEKEE (reference sequence). CDR3 size: 15 residues. V shed 4 bases, J shed 1 base, and the junction held 7 bases outside the gene matches. The CDR3 nucleotides are TGTGCCAGCAGCCCACGGGACAGCCTTAACTATGGCTACACCTTC. It codes for CASSPRDSLNYGYTF.

The J gene is TRBJ2-5, the V gene TRBV19; no clear D. This CDR3 spans 13 amino acids. Deletions cut 6 bases from V and 2 bases from J, with 10 bases between. Germline CDR1 and CDR2: LNHDA and SQIVND (reference sequence). In nucleotides, the CDR3 is TGTGCCAGTAGCAGACTGTTTCAAGAGACCCAGTACTTC. The encoded protein is CASSRLFQETQYF.

This clone was seen just once. V gene TRBV4-1 combines with J gene TRBJ2-1; 7 positions match TRBD2. Germline CDR1 MGHRA, CDR2 YSYEKL. The CDR3 totals 15 residues. V lost 6 bases to trimming and J lost 6 bases; unmatched junction nucleotides: 11. CDR3 residues: CASRGGVAGINEQFF. CDR3 in DNA: TGCGCCAGCAGGGGGGGGGTAGCCGGGATCAATGAGCAGTTCTTC.

The chain uses TRBV1 and TRBJ1-3; the D call in the table, TRBD1, was not verified against the DNA. TRBV1 is a pseudogene locus. The CDR3 length is 15 residues. CDR3 nucleotides: TGCACCAGCAGCCAAGAGGGCAGGGGTGGAAACACCATATATTTT. This codes for CTSSQEGRGGNTIYF.

This clone has just one count. V gene TRBV7-3 combines with J gene TRBJ2-1; D may be TRBD1 (6 bases). This CDR3 has 15 amino acids. The V end lost 4 bases, the J end lost 8 bases, and 18 bases lay between the germline ends. Germline V gene sequence: CDR1 SGHTA, CDR2 FQGTGA. CDR3 nucleotide sequence: TGTGCCAGCAGCTCCCCCTTAACAGGGTTTCATGAGCAGTTCTTC. Translated, it gives CASSSPLTGFHEQFF.

This clone was found a few times. V gene TRBV27 combines with J gene TRBJ2-1, with D possibly matching TRBD2 (5 bases). Germline loops: CDR1 MNHEY, CDR2 SMNVEV (reference sequence). V was cut by 2 bases and J by 1 base, with 9 bases left in between. The CDR3 is made up of 15 amino acids. The CDR3 reads CASSLRETSYNEQFF. The DNA for the CDR3 is TGTGCCAGCAGTTTAAGGGAGACATCCTACAATGAGCAGTTCTTC.

This chain links TRBV7-2 with TRBJ2-3, with 11 bases matching TRBD2. The CDR3 is 15 residues long. The germline CDR1 and CDR2 sequences are SGHTA and FQGNSA. The ends lost 4 bases at V and 2 bases at J; junction bases unmatched: 2. This CDR3 is CASSSSGGFTDTQYF. Written as DNA, the CDR3 is TGTGCCAGCAGCTCTAGCGGGGGGTTCACAGATACGCAGTATTTT.

The gene calls are TRBV19 and TRBJ1-5, with no clear D. Germline V CDR1 and CDR2: LNHDA, SQIVND (reference sequence). The CDR3 runs 13 residues. With 1 base removed from V and 6 bases from J, the gap between germline ends came to 7 bases. Here the CDR3 reads CASSIASGQPQHF. CDR3 nucleotide sequence: TGTGCCAGTAGTATAGCATCGGGTCAGCCCCAGCATTTT.

The rearrangement uses TRBV9 and TRBJ2-2; 10 bases align to TRBD1. The CDR3 consists of 15 residues. Germline loops: CDR1 SGDLS, CDR2 YYNGEE. Trimming cost V 4 bases and J 6 bases; bases outside gene matches: 6. For the CDR3, the DNA is TGTGCCAGCAGCCCCGGGACAGGGGTGGCCGGGGAGCTGTTTTTT. Translated, it gives CASSPGTGVAGELFF.

J is TRBJ1-3 and V is TRBV5-5; 7 positions match TRBD1. Germline CDR1 SGHKS, CDR2 YYEKEE (reference sequence). This CDR3 is 14 amino acids long. Trimming removed 4 bases from V and 2 bases from J; junction bases left unmatched: 3. The CDR3 loop reads CASSQGTAGNTIYF. The DNA for the CDR3 is TGTGCCAGCAGCCAGGGGACAGCTGGAAACACCATATATTTT. The full variable domain, completed using reference TRBV5-5 and TRBJ1-3, is DAGVTQSPTHLIKTRGQQVTLRCSPISGHKSVSWYQQVLGQGPQFIFQYYEKEERGRGNFPDRFSARQFPNYSSELNVNALLLGDSALYLCASSQGTAGNTIYFGEGSWLTVV.

J is TRBJ2-7 and V is TRBV5-4, with a possible D match to TRBD1 (6 bases). Germline CDR1 and CDR2: SGHNT and YYREEE (reference sequence). The CDR3 totals 15 residues. The V end was cut by 0 bases, the J end by 5 bases, with 15 bases between. The CDR3 DNA follows: TGTGCCAGCAGCTTGGATTGGCAGGGGATCCACGAGCAGTACTTC. Its protein is CASSLDWQGIHEQYF.

V usage is TRBV6-5 and J usage is TRBJ1-4, with D maybe TRBD1 (5 bases). Per the germline V gene, CDR1 is MNHEY and CDR2 is SVGAGI. This CDR3 is built from 14 residues. Trimming took 6 bases from V and 6 from J, leaving 14 bases between them. The CDR3 protein is CASSRGGVDEKLFF. The DNA for the CDR3 is TGTGCCAGCAGCCGCGGGGGGGTCGATGAAAAACTGTTTTTT.

The chain joins TRBV20-1 to TRBJ1-2, with D maybe TRBD1 (6 bases). The CDR3 spans 11 residues. Trimming cost V 4 bases and J 8 bases, with 11 bases left between them. CDR1 is DFQATT, CDR2 SNEGSKA, per germline (reference sequence). Written as DNA, the CDR3 is TGCAGTGCTATCCAGGGGTGGGGCTACACCTTC. It codes for CSAIQGWGYTF.

This sequence joins TRBV4-2 and TRBJ2-1; TRBD2 agrees at 9 bases. V trimming: 6 bases; J trimming: 0 bases; junction bases outside the gene matches: 9. The germline CDR1 and CDR2 sequences are LGHNA and YNFKEQ. The CDR3 is 17 residues long. The DNA of the CDR3 is TGTGCCAGCAGTCCTTCTAGCGGGGATCCCTCCTACAATGAGCAGTTCTTC. It yields the protein CASSPSSGDPSYNEQFF.

V gene TRBV27 combines with J gene TRBJ1-1; D possibly corresponds to TRBD1 (5 bases). Germline CDR1 reads MNHEY; CDR2 reads SMNVEV (reference sequence). This CDR3 contains 12 residues. Trimming removed 8 bases from V and 6 bases from J, with 13 bases in between. CDR3: CASREGYAEAFF. CDR3 sequence (DNA): TGTGCCAGCCGGGAGGGGTACGCTGAAGCTTTCTTT.

The V gene is TRBV15, the J gene TRBJ1-3; maybe TRBD1 (5 bases). The CDR3 has 16 residues. The ends were cut back, 0 bases at V and 4 bases at J, with 13 bases in the middle. The germline V gene encodes CDR1 LNHNV and CDR2 YYDKDF (reference sequence). CDR3 DNA: TGTGCCACCAGCAGAGATAGGCAGGGTACGGGAAACACCATATATTTT. This encodes CATSRDRQGTGNTIYF.

The V and J genes are TRBV5-4 and TRBJ2-5; 10 nucleotides agree with TRBD1. Unmatched junction bases numbered 8, after V lost 1 base and J lost 5 bases. CDR1 is SGHNT and CDR2 is YYREEE in the germline V gene (reference sequence). This CDR3 spans 16 amino acids. The CDR3 DNA reads as TGTGCCAGCAGCTTGCTGACAGGGGGCGCGGAGGAGACCCAGTACTTC. It is translated as CASSLLTGGAEETQYF.

The V and J genes are TRBV18 and TRBJ1-5, with 8 bases identical to TRBD1. CDR1 and CDR2 from the germline V gene are KGHSH and LQKENI. Losses at the gene ends were 3 bases for V and 5 bases for J; bases not matched to a gene: 3. CDR3 length equals 14 residues. The CDR3 loop reads CASSPDREYQPQHF. The CDR3 coding sequence is TGTGCCAGCTCACCGGACAGGGAATATCAGCCCCAGCATTTT.

The sample holds a few counts of this clone. This chain uses TRBV7-9 with TRBJ1-1; D possibly corresponds to TRBD1 (5 bases). V lost 3 bases to trimming and J lost 2 bases, with 10 bases between them. The CDR3 is 14 residues long. Germline V gene sequence: CDR1 SEHNR, CDR2 FQNEAQ (reference sequence). In DNA form, the CDR3 reads TGTGCCAGCAGCTTTCCGGACAAAAACACTGAAGCTTTCTTT. This encodes CASSFPDKNTEAFF.